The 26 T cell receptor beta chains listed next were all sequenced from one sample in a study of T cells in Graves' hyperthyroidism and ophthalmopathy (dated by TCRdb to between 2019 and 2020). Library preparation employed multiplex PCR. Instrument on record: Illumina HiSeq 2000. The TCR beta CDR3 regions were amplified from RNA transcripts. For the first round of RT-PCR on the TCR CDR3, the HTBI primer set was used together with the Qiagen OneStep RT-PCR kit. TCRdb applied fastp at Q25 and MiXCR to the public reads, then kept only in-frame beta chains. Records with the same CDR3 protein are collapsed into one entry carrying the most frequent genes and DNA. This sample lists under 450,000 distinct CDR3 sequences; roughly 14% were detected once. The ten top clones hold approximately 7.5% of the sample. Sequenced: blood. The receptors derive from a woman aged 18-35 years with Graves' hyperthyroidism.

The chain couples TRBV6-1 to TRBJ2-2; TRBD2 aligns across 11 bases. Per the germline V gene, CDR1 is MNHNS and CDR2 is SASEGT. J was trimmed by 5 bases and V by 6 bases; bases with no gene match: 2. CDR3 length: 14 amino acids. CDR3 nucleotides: TGTGCCAGCAGGAGACTAGCGGGAACCGGGGAGCTGTTTTTT. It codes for CASRRLAGTGELFF.

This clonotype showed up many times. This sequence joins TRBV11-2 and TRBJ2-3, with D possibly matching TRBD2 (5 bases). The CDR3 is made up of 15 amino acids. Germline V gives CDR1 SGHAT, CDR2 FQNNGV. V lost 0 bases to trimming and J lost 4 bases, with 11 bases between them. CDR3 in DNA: TGTGCCAGCAGCTTAGAAAGGAGGATGGCAGATACGCAGTATTTT. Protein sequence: CASSLERRMADTQYF.

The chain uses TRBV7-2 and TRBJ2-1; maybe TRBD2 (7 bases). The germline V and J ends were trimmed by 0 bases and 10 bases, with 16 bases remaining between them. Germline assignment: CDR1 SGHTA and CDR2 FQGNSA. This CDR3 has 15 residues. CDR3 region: CASSLASGGPWEQFF. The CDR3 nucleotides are TGTGCCAGCAGCTTAGCCTCGGGGGGCCCATGGGAGCAGTTCTTC.

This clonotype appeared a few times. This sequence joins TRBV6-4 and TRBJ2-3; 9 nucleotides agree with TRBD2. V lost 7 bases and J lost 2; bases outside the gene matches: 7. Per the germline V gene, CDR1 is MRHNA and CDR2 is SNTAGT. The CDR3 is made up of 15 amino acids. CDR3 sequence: CASTAASGTTDTQYF. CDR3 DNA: TGTGCCAGCACTGCGGCTAGCGGGACCACAGATACGCAGTATTTT.

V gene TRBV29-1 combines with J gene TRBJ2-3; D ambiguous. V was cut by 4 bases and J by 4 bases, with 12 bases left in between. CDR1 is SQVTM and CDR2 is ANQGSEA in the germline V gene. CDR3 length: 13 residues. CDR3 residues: CSVVRQSADTQYF. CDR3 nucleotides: TGCAGCGTTGTTCGGCAGTCCGCAGATACGCAGTATTTT.

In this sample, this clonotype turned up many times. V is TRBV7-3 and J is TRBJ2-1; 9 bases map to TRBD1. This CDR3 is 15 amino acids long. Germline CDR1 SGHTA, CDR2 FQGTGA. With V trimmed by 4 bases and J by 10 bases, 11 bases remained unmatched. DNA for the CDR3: TGTGCCAGCAGCTCAGCGCTGGGACAGGGAGGCGAGCAGTTCTTC. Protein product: CASSSALGQGGEQFF.

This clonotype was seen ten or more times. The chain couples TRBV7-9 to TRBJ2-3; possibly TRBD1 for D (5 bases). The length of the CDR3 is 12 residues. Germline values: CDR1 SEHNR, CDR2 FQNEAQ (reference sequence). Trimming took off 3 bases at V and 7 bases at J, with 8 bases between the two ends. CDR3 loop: CASSFDSNTQYF. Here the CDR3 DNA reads TGTGCCAGCAGCTTTGACAGCAATACGCAGTATTTT.

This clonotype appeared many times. In nucleotides, the CDR3 is TGTGCCAGCAGCCTTAATCCTGCAGGGGGCTATGGCTACACCTTC. Translating it yields CASSLNPAGGYGYTF. The genes are TRBV7-8 and TRBJ1-2; 7 bases are shared with TRBD1. Germline V gene data show CDR1 as SGHVS and CDR2 as FQNEAQ. This CDR3 is built from 15 residues. V was pared by 5 bases and J by 4 bases, with 10 bases of the junction left unmatched.

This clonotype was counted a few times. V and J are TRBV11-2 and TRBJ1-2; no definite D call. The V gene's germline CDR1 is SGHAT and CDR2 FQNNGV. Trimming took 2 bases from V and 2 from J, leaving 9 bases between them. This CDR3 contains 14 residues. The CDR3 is CASSLNPRNYGYTF. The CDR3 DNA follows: TGTGCCAGCAGCTTAAATCCCCGCAACTATGGCTACACCTTC. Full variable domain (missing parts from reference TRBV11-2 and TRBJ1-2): EAGVAQSPRYKIIEKRQSVAFWCNPISGHATLYWYQQILGQGPKLLIQFQNNGVVDDSQLPKDRFSAERLKGVDSTLKIQPAKLEDSAVYLCASSLNPRNYGYTFGSGTRLTVV.

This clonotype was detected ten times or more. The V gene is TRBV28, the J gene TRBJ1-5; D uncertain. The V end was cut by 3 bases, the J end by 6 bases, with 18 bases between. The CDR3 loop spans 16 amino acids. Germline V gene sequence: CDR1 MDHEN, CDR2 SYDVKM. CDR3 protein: CASSFRDRGFGQPQHF. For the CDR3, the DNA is TGTGCCAGCAGTTTTCGAGACCGCGGCTTCGGTCAGCCCCAGCATTTT. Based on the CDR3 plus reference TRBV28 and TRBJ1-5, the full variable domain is DVKVTQSSRYLVKRTGEKVFLECVQDMDHENMFWYRQDPGLGLRLIYFSYDVKMKEKGDIPEGYSVSREKKERFSLILESASTNQTSMYLCASSFRDRGFGQPQHFGDGTRLSIL.

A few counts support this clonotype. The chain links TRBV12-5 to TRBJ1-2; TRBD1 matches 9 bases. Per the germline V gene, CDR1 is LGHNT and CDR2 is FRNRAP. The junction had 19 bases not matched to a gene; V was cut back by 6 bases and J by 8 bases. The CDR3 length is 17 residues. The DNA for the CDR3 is TGTGCTAGTGGACTAACCGGGACAGGGATACTATTGGGGGGCTACACCTTC. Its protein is CASGLTGTGILLGGYTF. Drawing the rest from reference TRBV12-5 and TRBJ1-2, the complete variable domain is DARVTQTPRHKVTEMGQEVTMRCQPILGHNTVFWYRQTMMQGLELLAYFRNRAPLDDSGMPKDRFSAEMPDATLATLKIQPSEPRDSAVYFCASGLTGTGILLGGYTFGSGTRLTVV.

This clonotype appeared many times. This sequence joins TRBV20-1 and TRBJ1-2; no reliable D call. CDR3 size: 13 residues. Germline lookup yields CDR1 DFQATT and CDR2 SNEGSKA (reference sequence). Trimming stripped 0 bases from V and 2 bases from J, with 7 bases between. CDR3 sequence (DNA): TGCAGTGCTAGAGATGGGGTGAACTATGGCTACACCTTC. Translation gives CSARDGVNYGYTF.

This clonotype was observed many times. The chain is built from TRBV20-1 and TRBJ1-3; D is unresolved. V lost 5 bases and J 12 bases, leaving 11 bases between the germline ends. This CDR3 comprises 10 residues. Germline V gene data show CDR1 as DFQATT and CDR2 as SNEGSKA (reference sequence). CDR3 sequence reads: CSALGWGIYF. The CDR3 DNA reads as TGCAGTGCTCTCGGGTGGGGCATATATTTT.

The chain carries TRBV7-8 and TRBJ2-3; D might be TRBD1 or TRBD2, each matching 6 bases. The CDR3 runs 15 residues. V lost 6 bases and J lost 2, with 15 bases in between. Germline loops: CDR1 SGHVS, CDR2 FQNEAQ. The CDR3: CASSHGGRDTDTQYF. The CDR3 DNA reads TGTGCCAGCAGTCATGGGGGGCGTGACACAGATACGCAGTATTTT.

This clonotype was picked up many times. The CDR3 sequence: CASSLVWRDAYNEQFF. Here the CDR3 DNA reads TGTGCCAGCAGCTTAGTTTGGCGGGACGCCTACAATGAGCAGTTCTTC. This chain joins TRBV11-3 and TRBJ2-1; D is possibly TRBD2 (6 bases). The V and J ends lost 1 base and 2 bases respectively, with 12 bases between them. CDR3 length: 16 residues. Germline V CDR1 and CDR2: SGHNT, YENEEA.

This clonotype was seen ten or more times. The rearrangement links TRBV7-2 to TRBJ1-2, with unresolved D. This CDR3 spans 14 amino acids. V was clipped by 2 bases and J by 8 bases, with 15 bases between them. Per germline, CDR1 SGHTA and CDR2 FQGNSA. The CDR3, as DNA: TGTGCCAGCAGCTTAATGGGCCCTCCGGGCGGCTACACCTTC. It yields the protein CASSLMGPPGGYTF.

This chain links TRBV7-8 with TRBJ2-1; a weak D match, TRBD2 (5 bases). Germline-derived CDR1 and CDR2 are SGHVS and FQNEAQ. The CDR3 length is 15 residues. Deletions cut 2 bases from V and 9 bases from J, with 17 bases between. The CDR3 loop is CASSLQRSRRVEQFF. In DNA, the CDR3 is TGTGCCAGCAGCTTACAGCGGTCCCGCCGGGTTGAGCAGTTCTTC. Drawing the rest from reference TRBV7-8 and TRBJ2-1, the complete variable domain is GAGVSQSPRYKVAKRGQDVALRCDPISGHVSLFWYQQALGQGPEFLTYFQNEAQLDKSGLPSDRFFAERPEGSVSTLKIQRTQQEDSAVYLCASSLQRSRRVEQFFGPGTRLTVL.

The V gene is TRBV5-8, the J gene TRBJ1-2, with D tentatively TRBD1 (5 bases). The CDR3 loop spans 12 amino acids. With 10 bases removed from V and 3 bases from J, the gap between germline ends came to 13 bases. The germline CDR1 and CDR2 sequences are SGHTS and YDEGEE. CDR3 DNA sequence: TGTGCCGGGTCCCGGGACTACTATGGCTACACCTTC. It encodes CAGSRDYYGYTF. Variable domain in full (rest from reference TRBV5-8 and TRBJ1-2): EAGVTQSPTHLIKTRGQQATLRCSPISGHTSVYWYQQALGLGLQFLLWYDEGEERNRGNFPPRFSGRQFPNYSSELNVNALELEDSALYLCAGSRDYYGYTFGSGTRLTVV.

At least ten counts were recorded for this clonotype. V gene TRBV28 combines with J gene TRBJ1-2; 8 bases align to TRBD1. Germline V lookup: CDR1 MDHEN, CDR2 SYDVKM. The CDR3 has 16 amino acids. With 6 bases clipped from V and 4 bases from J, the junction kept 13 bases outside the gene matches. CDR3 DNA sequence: TGTGCCAGCAGGATACCTACGACAGGGGCGGGCTATGGCTACACCTTC. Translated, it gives CASRIPTTGAGYGYTF.

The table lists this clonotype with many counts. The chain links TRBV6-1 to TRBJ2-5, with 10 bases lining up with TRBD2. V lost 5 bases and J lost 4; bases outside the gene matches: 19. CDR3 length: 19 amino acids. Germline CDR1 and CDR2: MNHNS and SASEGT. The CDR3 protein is CASSYPRGTSATSGETQYF. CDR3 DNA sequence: TGTGCCAGCAGTTACCCACGGGGGACTAGCGCGACCTCGGGAGAGACCCAGTACTTC.

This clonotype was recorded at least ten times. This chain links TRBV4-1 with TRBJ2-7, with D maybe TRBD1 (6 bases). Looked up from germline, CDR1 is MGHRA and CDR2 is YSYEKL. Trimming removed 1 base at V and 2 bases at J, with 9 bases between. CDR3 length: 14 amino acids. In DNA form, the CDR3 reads TGCGCCAGCAGCCAAGTGGACAGCACCTACGAGCAGTACTTC. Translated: CASSQVDSTYEQYF.

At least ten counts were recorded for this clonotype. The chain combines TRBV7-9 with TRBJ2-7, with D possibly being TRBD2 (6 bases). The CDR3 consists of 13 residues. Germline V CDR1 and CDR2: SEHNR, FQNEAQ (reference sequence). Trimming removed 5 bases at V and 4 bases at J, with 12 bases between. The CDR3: CASSRTGGYEQYF. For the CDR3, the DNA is TGTGCCAGCAGCCGTACCGGGGGTTACGAGCAGTACTTC.

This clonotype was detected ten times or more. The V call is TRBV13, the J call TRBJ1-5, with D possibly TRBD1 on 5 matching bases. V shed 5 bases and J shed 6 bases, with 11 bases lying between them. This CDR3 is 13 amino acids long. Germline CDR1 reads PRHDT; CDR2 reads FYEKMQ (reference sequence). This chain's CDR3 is CASSLGRIQPQHF. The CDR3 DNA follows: TGTGCCAGCAGCCTGGGACGGATTCAGCCCCAGCATTTT.

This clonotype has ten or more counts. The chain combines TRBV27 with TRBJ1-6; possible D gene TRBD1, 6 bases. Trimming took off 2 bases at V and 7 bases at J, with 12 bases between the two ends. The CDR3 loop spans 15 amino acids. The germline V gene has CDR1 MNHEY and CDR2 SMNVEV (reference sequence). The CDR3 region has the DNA TGTGCCAGCAGTTTAAAGACAGGACCGAATTCACCCCTCCACTTT. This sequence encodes CASSLKTGPNSPLHF.

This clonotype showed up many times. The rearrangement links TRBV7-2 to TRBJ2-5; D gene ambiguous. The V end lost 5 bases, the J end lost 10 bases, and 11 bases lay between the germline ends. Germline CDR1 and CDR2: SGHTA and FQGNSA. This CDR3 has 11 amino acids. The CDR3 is CASSPGDIQYF. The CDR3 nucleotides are TGTGCCAGCAGCCCCGGAGACATCCAGTACTTC.

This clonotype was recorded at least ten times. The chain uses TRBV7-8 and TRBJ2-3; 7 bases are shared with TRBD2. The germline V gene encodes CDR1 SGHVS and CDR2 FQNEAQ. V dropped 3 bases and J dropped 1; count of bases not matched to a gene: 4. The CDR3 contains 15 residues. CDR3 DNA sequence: TGTGCCAGCAGCTTTGGGGGAGGGGGCACAGATACGCAGTATTTT. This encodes CASSFGGGGTDTQYF.